This is a list of T cell receptor beta chains from one sample in a study of T cell changes during pregnancy in multiple sclerosis. Some clones are missing from TCRdb's copy, which holds only in-frame ones; the method was immunoSEQ multiplex PCR. The table shows roughly 48,000 clones, with around 92% occurring only once. This specimen was CD4+ T cells from peripheral blood mononuclear cells, taken in the third trimester of pregnancy. These receptors originate from a female donor with multiple sclerosis, enrolled in a pregnancy study. Each CDR3 is given with its conserved first and last residue. The order of the fields is V gene, J gene, D gene, clone size, CDR3 DNA, CDR3 protein. The D gene is left open where the match is weak. A clone size is listed for some rows: how often the clone was seen (once, few, many), or a class if it is expanded.

>TRBV27|TRBJ1-2|.|.
TGTGCCAGCAGTCAATTGGCACGGCCCGGGGGCTACACCTTC
CASSQLARPGGYTF
>TRBV27|TRBJ2-5|.|.
TGTGCCAGCAGGGATACAGGGTTTCAAGAGACCCAGTACTTC
CASRDTGFQETQYF
>TRBV5-1|TRBJ1-4|.|.
TGCGCCAGCAGCCCGGGGAAGGATGGGGGCGGCAGCGAAAAACTGTTTTTT
CASSPGKDGGGSEKLFF
>TRBV30|TRBJ2-1|.|.
TGTGCCTTCACCGGGGACTCCGGACCGTACAATGAGCAGTTCTTC
CAFTGDSGPYNEQFF
>TRBV19|TRBJ1-5|.|once
TGTGCCAGCCGACAGACCCTCAATCAGCCCCAGCATTTT
CASRQTLNQPQHF
>TRBV7-8|TRBJ1-1|TRBD1|.
TGTGCCAGCAGCTTAGCGGGACAGGGAGGAACTGAAGCTTTCTTT
CASSLAGQGGTEAFF
>TRBV5-6|TRBJ2-5|.|.
TGTGCCAGCAGCCCCGAACGGACAGTACTACTTGAGCCCCAGTACTTC
CASSPERTVLLEPQYF
>TRBV29-1|TRBJ2-3|TRBD2|.
TGCAGCGTTGAAGTTTACGGGACTAGCGGAGTTAGCACAGATACGCAGTATTTT
CSVEVYGTSGVSTDTQYF
>TRBV5-4|TRBJ1-2|TRBD1|.
TGTGCCAGCAGCCTACAGGGGGCGGTTGGCTACACCTTC
CASSLQGAVGYTF
>TRBV5-4|TRBJ1-2|.|.
TGTGCCAGCAGCTTACCGGGGGTTAACTATGGCTACACCTTC
CASSLPGVNYGYTF
>TRBV10-3|TRBJ1-3|.|.
TGTGCCATCAGCCCCAGGGAAAGCTCTGGAAACACCATATATTTT
CAISPRESSGNTIYF
>TRBV7-8|TRBJ1-5|TRBD1|few
TGTGCCGGGGCGGACAGGGGGCTTCAGCCCCAGCATTTT
CAGADRGLQPQHF
>TRBV5-1|TRBJ1-1|.|once
TGCGCCAGTAGCCTTCTGGGCTGGATGGACACTGAAGCTTTCTTT
CASSLLGWMDTEAFF